This T cell receptor beta chain was obtained from a study of Ad26.COV2.S vaccination and SARS-CoV-2 variants. Across the whole study: A participant enrolled in the COV1001 Ad26.COV2.S trial arm provided the sample.

Of note for this clone: Its antigen is unknown.

Treatment in this sample: 15 to 20 received Ad26.COV2.S at low or high dose, single or two shots; 5 received placebo; per-sample allocation not given. Sampling occurred on day 63 after the first vaccine or placebo injection. Adults aged 18-55 years in Boston included the donor. Whole-study results and caveats: Across vaccine and placebo recipients, the breadth of non-spike TCRs was similar.

Trimming removed 3 bases at V and 5 bases at J, with 17 bases between. The CDR3 runs 15 residues. Per germline, CDR1 SGHKS and CDR2 YYEKEE (reference sequence). The assay was immunoSEQ multiplex PCR, and TCRdb's table has in-frame clones only and misses some. The sample shows about 680,000 clones, roughly 90% of them seen only once. The receptor was isolated from a person aged 18-65 years who received the Ad26.COV2.S COVID-19 vaccine or a placebo. The chain employs TRBV5-5 and TRBJ2-5; weak D call: TRBD1 (6 bases). Sequencing used peripheral blood, obtained in a trial of Ad26.COV2.S vaccine versus placebo. The CDR3 region has the DNA TGTGCCAGCAGCTCCGGACATGGGGGCGGGGAGACCCAGTACTTC. Translating it yields CASSSGHGGGETQYF.